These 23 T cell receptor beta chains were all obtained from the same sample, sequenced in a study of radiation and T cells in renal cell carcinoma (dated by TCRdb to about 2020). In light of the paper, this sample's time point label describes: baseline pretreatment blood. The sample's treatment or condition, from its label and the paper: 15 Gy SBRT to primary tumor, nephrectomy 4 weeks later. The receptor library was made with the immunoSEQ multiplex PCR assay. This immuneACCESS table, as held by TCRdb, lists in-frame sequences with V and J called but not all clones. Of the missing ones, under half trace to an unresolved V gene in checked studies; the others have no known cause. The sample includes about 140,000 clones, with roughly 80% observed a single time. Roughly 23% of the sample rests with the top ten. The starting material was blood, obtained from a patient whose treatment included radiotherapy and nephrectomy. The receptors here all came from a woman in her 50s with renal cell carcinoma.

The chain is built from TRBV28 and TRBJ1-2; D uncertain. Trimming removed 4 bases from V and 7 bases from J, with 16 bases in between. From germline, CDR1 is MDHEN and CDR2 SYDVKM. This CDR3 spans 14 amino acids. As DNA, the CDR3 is TGTGCCAGCAGTTACTCCGGGCTGGGATTTGGCTACACCTTC. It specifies CASSYSGLGFGYTF.

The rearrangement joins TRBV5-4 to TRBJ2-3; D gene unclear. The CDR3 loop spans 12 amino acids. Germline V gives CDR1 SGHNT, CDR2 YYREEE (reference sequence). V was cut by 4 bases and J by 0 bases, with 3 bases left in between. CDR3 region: CASSLSTDTQYF. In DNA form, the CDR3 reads TGTGCCAGCAGCCTTAGCACAGATACGCAGTATTTT.

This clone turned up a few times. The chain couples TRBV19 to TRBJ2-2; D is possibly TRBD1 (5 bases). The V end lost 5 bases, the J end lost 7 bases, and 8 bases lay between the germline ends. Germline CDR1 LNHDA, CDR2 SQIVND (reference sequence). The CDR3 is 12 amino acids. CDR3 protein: CASSRQIGELFF. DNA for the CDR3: TGTGCCAGTAGTCGACAGATCGGGGAGCTGTTTTTT.

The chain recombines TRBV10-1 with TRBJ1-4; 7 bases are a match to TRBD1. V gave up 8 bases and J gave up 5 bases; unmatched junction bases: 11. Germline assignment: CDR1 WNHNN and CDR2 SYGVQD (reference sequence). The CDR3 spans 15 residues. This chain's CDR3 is CASQGQLGRNEKLFF. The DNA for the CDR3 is TGCGCCAGCCAGGGACAGCTGGGAAGGAATGAAAAACTGTTTTTT.

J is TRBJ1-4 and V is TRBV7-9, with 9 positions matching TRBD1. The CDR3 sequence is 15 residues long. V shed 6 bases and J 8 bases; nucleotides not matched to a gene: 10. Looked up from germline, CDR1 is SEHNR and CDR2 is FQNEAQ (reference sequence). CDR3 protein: CASSQPGQGGEKLFF. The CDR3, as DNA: TGTGCCAGCAGTCAACCGGGACAGGGCGGGGAAAAACTGTTTTTT.

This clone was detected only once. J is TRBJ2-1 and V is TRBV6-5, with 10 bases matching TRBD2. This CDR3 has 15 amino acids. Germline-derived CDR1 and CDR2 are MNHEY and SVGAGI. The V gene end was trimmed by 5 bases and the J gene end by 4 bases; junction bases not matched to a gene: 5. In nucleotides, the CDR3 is TGTGCCAGCAGTGGTAGCGGGGGGCGATACAATGAGCAGTTCTTC. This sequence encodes CASSGSGGRYNEQFF.

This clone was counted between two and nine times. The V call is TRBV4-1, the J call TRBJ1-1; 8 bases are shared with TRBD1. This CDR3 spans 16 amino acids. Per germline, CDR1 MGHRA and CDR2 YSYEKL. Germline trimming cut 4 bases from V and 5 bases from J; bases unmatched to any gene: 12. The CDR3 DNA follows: TGCGCCAGCAGCCCTAGGACAGGGCCGGGGATGACTGAAGCTTTCTTT. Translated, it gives CASSPRTGPGMTEAFF.

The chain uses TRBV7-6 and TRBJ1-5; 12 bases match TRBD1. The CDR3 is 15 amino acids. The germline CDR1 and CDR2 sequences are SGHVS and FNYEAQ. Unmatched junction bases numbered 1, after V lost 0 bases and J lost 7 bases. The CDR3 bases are TGTGCCAGCAGCTTAGCTGGGACAGGGGGCCAGCCCCAGCATTTT. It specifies CASSLAGTGGQPQHF.

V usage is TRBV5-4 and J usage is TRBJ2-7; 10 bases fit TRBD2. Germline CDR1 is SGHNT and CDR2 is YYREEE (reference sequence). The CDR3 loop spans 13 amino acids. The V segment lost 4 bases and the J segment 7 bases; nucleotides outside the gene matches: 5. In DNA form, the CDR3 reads TGTGCCAGCAGCCCCGGGACTAGCGTTGAGCAGTACTTC. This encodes CASSPGTSVEQYF.

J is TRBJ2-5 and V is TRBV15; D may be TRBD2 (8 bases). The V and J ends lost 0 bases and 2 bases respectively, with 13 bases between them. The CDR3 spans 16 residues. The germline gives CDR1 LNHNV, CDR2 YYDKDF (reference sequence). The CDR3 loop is CATSRDSGTVQETQYF. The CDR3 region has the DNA TGTGCCACCAGCAGAGATAGCGGGACAGTACAAGAGACCCAGTACTTC. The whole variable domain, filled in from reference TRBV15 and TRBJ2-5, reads DAMVIQNPRYQVTQFGKPVTLSCSQTLNHNVMYWYQQKSSQAPKLLFHYYDKDFNNEADTPDNFQSRRPNTSFCFLDIRSPGLGDTAMYLCATSRDSGTVQETQYFGPGTRLLVL.

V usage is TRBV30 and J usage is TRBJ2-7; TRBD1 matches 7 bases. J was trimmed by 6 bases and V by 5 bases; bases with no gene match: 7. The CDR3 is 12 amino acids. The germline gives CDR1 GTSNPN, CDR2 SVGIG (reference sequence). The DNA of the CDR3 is TGTGCCTGGGCACCCAGGGGGAGCGAGCAGTACTTC. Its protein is CAWAPRGSEQYF.

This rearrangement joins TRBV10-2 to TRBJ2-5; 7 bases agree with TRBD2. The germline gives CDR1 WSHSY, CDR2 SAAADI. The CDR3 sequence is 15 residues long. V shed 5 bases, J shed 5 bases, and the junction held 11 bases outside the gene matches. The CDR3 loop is CASSTEWEGYETQYF. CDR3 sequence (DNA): TGCGCCAGCAGTACCGAGTGGGAGGGGTATGAGACCCAGTACTTC.

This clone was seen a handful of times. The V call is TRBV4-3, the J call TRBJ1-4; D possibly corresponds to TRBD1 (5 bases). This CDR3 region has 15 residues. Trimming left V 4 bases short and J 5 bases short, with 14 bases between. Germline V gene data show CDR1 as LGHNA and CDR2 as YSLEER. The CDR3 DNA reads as TGCGCCAGCAGCCCTCGCGGGGACCCCAATGAAAAACTGTTTTTT. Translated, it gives CASSPRGDPNEKLFF.

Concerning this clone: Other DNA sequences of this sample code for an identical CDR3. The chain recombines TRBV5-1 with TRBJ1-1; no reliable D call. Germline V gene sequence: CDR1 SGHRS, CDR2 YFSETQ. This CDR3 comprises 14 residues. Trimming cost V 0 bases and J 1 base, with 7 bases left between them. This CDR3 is CASSLAGGNTEAFF. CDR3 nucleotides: TGCGCCAGCAGCTTGGCGGGCGGGAACACTGAAGCTTTCTTT.

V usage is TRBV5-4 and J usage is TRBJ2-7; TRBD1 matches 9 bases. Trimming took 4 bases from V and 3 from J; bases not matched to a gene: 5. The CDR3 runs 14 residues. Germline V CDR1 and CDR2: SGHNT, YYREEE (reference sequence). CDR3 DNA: TGTGCCAGCAGCCCCCCGGGACAGGGCTACGAGCAGTACTTC. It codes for CASSPPGQGYEQYF.

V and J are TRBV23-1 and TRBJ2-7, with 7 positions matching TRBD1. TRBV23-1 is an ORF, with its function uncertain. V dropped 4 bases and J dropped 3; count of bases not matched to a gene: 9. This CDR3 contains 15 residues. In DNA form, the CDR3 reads TGCGCCAGCAGTCGTACAAGACAGGGATTCTACGAGCAGTACTTC. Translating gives CASSRTRQGFYEQYF.

The CDR3 sequence is CASSDGVGPQHF. CDR3 nucleotide sequence: TGTGCCAGCAGTGATGGAGTTGGGCCCCAGCATTTT. The V gene is TRBV2, the J gene TRBJ1-5; D remains unclear. The CDR3 is 12 amino acids. Trimming removed 3 bases at V and 9 bases at J, with 9 bases between. CDR1 and CDR2 (germline): SNHLY, FYNNEI.

The CDR3 region is CASSLDQAGGGETQYF. In DNA, the CDR3 is TGCGCCAGCAGCTTGGACCAAGCGGGAGGGGGAGAGACCCAGTACTTC. The chain joins TRBV5-1 to TRBJ2-5, with 10 nucleotides matching TRBD2. The V segment lost 0 bases and the J segment 4 bases; nucleotides outside the gene matches: 6. Germline V gives CDR1 SGHRS, CDR2 YFSETQ. This CDR3 is 16 amino acids long.

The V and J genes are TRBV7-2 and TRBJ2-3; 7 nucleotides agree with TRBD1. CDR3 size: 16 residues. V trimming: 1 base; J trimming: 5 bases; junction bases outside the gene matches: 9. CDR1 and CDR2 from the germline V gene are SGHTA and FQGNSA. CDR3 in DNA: TGTGCCAGCAGCTTAGTGGCAGGGGGTGTCATAGATACGCAGTATTTT. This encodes CASSLVAGGVIDTQYF.

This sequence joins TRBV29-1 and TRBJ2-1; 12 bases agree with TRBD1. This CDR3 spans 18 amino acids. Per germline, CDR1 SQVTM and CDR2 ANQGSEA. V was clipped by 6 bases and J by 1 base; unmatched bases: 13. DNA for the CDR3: TGCAGCGTCGAGAAGCCGGGACAGGGGGCTATTTCCTACAATGAGCAGTTCTTC. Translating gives CSVEKPGQGAISYNEQFF.

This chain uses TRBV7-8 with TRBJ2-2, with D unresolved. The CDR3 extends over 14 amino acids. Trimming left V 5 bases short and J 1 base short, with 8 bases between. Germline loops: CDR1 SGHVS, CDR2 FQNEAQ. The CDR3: CASSVTGNTGELFF. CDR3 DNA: TGTGCCAGCAGCGTTACGGGGAACACCGGGGAGCTGTTTTTT. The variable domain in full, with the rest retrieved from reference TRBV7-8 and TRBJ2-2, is GAGVSQSPRYKVAKRGQDVALRCDPISGHVSLFWYQQALGQGPEFLTYFQNEAQLDKSGLPSDRFFAERPEGSVSTLKIQRTQQEDSAVYLCASSVTGNTGELFFGEGSRLTVL.

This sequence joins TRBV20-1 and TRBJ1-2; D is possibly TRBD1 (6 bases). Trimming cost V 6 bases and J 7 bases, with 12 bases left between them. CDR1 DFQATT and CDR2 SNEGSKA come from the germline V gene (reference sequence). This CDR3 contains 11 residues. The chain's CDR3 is CSAGGLGGYTF. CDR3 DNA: TGCAGTGCGGGGGGCCTGGGTGGCTACACCTTC.

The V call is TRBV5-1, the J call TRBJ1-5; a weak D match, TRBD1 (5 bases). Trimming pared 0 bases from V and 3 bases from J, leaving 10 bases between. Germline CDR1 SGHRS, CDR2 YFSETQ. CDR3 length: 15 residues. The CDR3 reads CASSLGQGLNQPQHF. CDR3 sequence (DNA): TGCGCCAGCAGCTTGGGGCAGGGTCTCAATCAGCCCCAGCATTTT.